Following are 8 T cell receptor beta chains from one sample sequenced in a study of response to subunit inactivated influenza vaccine. TCRdb re-analysed the RT-PCR reads in MiXCR, keeping a single row per CDR3 protein. This sample yields around 750,000 distinct CDR3 sequences, of which about 20% are seen a single time; about a tenth belongs to the top ten. The starting material was PBMCs from blood, obtained around 5 days after vaccination. These receptors were obtained from a man over 45 who received an inactivated influenza vaccine.

The V and J genes are TRBV10-3 and TRBJ2-1; TRBD2 matches 9 bases. Germline CDR1 is ENHRY and CDR2 is SYGVKD. The CDR3 runs 17 residues. The trim removed 0 bases at V and 6 bases at J, leaving 9 bases unmatched. The CDR3 DNA is TGTGCCATCAGTGAGTCGGGCGGCGGGAGGGCCGTCAATGAGCAGTTCTTC. Residues: CAISESGGGRAVNEQFF.

The rearrangement links TRBV24-1 to TRBJ2-5, with TRBD1 identical over 7 bases. Germline CDR1 KGHDR, CDR2 SFDVKD. The CDR3 extends over 15 amino acids. The V segment lost 7 bases and the J segment 0 bases; nucleotides outside the gene matches: 7. The CDR3 here is CATRGSGQNQETQYF. The DNA of the CDR3 is TGTGCCACCAGGGGTTCGGGACAGAACCAAGAGACCCAGTACTTC.

The V gene is TRBV2, the J gene TRBJ2-1; 7 positions match TRBD1. V shed 6 bases, J shed 10 bases, and the junction held 6 bases outside the gene matches. This CDR3 spans 12 amino acids. The germline V gene has CDR1 SNHLY and CDR2 FYNNEI. The CDR3 reads CASRTDRVEQFF. CDR3 bases: TGTGCCAGCAGGACTGACAGGGTAGAGCAGTTCTTC.

The chain uses TRBV6-5 and TRBJ2-1, with 7 bases lining up with TRBD2. With V trimmed by 2 bases and J by 4 bases, 5 bases remained unmatched. This CDR3 spans 15 amino acids. Germline V gene lookup returns CDR1 MNHEY and CDR2 SVGAGI. The CDR3, as DNA: TGTGCCAGCAGTTACCCAAGCGGGGCTTACAATGAGCAGTTCTTC. Protein product: CASSYPSGAYNEQFF.

This clonotype was found a few times. The gene calls are TRBV6-1 and TRBJ2-5; TRBD2 agrees at 13 bases. The J segment lost 2 bases and the V segment lost 6 bases, leaving 6 bases of the junction unmatched. This CDR3 contains 16 residues. The germline CDR1 and CDR2 sequences are MNHNS and SASEGT. CDR3 sequence: CASRPRTSGGQETQYF. The DNA for the CDR3 is TGTGCCAGCAGACCTAGGACTAGCGGGGGACAAGAGACCCAGTACTTC.

The rearrangement uses TRBV10-1 and TRBJ1-6, with D perhaps matching TRBD1 (5 bases). V lost 5 bases and J lost 8, with 16 bases in between. The CDR3 spans 15 residues. Germline CDR1 and CDR2: WNHNN and SYGVQD (reference sequence). CDR3 bases: TGCGCCAGCAGTTCTTGGGGCAGGGTTGATTCACCCCTCCACTTT. Protein: CASSSWGRVDSPLHF.

In this sample, this clonotype turned up a few times. CDR3 amino acids: CASSFTGAGIYEQYF. The CDR3 DNA reads TGTGCCAGCAGTTTTACCGGGGCAGGGATCTACGAGCAGTACTTC. The chain has TRBV12-3 or TRBV12-4 and TRBJ2-7; either TRBD1 or TRBD2 may supply D (5 bases each). V was clipped by 3 bases and J by 3 bases, with 15 bases between them. This CDR3 spans 15 amino acids.

V and J are TRBV28 and TRBJ2-6; no firm D call. Trimming shortened V by 3 bases and J by 5 bases, and 17 bases separated the two germline ends. This CDR3 is 17 amino acids long. CDR1 MDHEN and CDR2 SYDVKM come from the germline V gene. The CDR3 protein is CASSFAGPTPWANVLTF. The CDR3 nucleotides are TGTGCCAGCAGTTTCGCAGGTCCGACGCCCTGGGCCAACGTCCTGACTTTC.